A single sample gave rise to the 10 T cell receptor beta chains below, sequenced in a study of T cell changes during pregnancy in multiple sclerosis. Sequencing was performed with immunoSEQ multiplex PCR; in TCRdb, only in-frame clones are kept and a portion is missing. Of some 100,000 clones listed, roughly 93% are singletons. Sequenced material: peripheral blood, taken before pregnancy. These TCRs come from a female donor with multiple sclerosis, enrolled in a pregnancy study.

This chain joins TRBV28 and TRBJ1-5, with no clear D. Trimming cost V 7 bases and J 0 bases, with 10 bases left between them. The germline V gene encodes CDR1 MDHEN and CDR2 SYDVKM. The CDR3 runs to 14 residues. This chain's CDR3 is CASIPGNSNQPQHF. CDR3 DNA sequence: TGTGCCAGCATACCGGGAAATAGCAATCAGCCCCAGCATTTT.

This chain uses TRBV2 with TRBJ2-2; 9 positions match TRBD2. Germline lookup yields CDR1 SNHLY and CDR2 FYNNEI. V was pared by 6 bases and J by 2 bases, with 7 bases of the junction left unmatched. This CDR3 has 16 amino acids. CDR3 region: CASRESSGANTGELFF. The CDR3 DNA reads TGTGCCAGCAGGGAGTCTAGCGGGGCAAACACCGGGGAGCTGTTTTTT.

The chain is built from TRBV27 and TRBJ2-7; D might be TRBD2 (6 bases). V was clipped by 6 bases and J by 3 bases, with 9 bases between them. The CDR3 is 12 residues long. CDR1 MNHEY and CDR2 SMNVEV come from the germline V gene (reference sequence). CDR3 in DNA: TGTGCCAGCAGAGCTAGCGACTACGAGCAGTACTTC. Translation gives CASRASDYEQYF.

The genes are TRBV28 and TRBJ2-7; 7 nucleotides agree with TRBD1. Trimming cost V 2 bases and J 3 bases; bases outside gene matches: 4. The CDR3 sequence is 14 residues long. The germline V gene encodes CDR1 MDHEN and CDR2 SYDVKM. The CDR3 bases are TGTGCCAGCAGTTTAGACAGGGTTGTCTACGAGCAGTACTTC. Protein product: CASSLDRVVYEQYF.

J is TRBJ1-1 and V is TRBV10-3, with a weak D call TRBD1 (5 bases). V was cut by 2 bases and J by 1 base, with 8 bases left in between. The length of the CDR3 is 14 residues. Germline-derived CDR1 and CDR2 are ENHRY and SYGVKD. The CDR3 DNA reads as TGTGCCATCAGTGAGGGGCAGGGGAACACTGAAGCTTTCTTT. Residues: CAISEGQGNTEAFF.

The rearrangement joins TRBV20-1 to TRBJ1-2; D is perhaps TRBD1 (6 bases). The CDR3 contains 11 residues. The V end was cut by 2 bases, the J end by 11 bases, with 12 bases between. Germline V gene data show CDR1 as DFQATT and CDR2 as SNEGSKA (reference sequence). The CDR3 bases are TGCAGTGCTAGACCGGACAGAGTGTACACCTTC. Protein sequence: CSARPDRVYTF.

The V gene is TRBV9, the J gene TRBJ2-7, with 7 bases fitting TRBD2. The CDR3 covers 16 residues. Trimming at V came to 0 bases and at J to 0 bases, leaving 6 bases not matched to a gene. The germline CDR1 and CDR2 sequences are SGDLS and YYNGEE. The CDR3 bases are TGTGCCAGCAGCGTAGGCGGGAGTATTAGCTCCTACGAGCAGTACTTC. Amino acid sequence: CASSVGGSISSYEQYF.

This chain joins TRBV18 and TRBJ2-3; 7 bases align to TRBD2. After removal of 2 bases from V and 3 bases from J, the junction contained 11 bases not matched to a gene. The germline V gene has CDR1 KGHSH and CDR2 LQKENI. The CDR3 totals 17 residues. CDR3 DNA sequence: TGTGCCAGCTCACCAATTGTTGCAGCGGGACTAACAGATACGCAGTATTTT. Its protein is CASSPIVAAGLTDTQYF.

This clone has a handful of counts. The chain couples TRBV5-5 to TRBJ2-7; possibly TRBD2 for D (5 bases). Germline V gives CDR1 SGHKS, CDR2 YYEKEE (reference sequence). Trimming left V 4 bases short and J 2 bases short, with 10 bases between. The CDR3 has 13 amino acids. CDR3 protein: CASSQAGAYEQYF. CDR3 in DNA: TGTGCCAGCAGCCAAGCCGGGGCCTACGAGCAGTACTTC.

Concerning this clone: Additional DNA sequences in this sample encode the identical CDR3. The chain couples TRBV20-1 to TRBJ2-1; unclear D gene. The V gene lost 5 bases and the J gene lost 9 bases, with 11 bases spanning the gap. From germline, CDR1 is DFQATT and CDR2 SNEGSKA (reference sequence). The length of the CDR3 is 11 residues. CDR3 bases: TGCAGTGCTCCCCGTGCAGGTGAGCAGTTCTTC. Its translation is CSAPRAGEQFF.